This T cell receptor beta chain originates from a study of blood T cells in healthy people across ages (dated by TCRdb to about 2015). Looking at the study overall: In model experiments, template switching captured roughly one uniquely barcoded TCR beta cDNA molecule for every two T cells. The donors were divided into four age groups: young (average approximately 15 years), middle-aged (under 40), aged (approximately 62) and long-lived (about 80). Age-related changes in TCR beta repertoire diversity were measured in the study by deep sequencing normalized with unique cDNA molecular identifiers. The study analyzed two additional independent replicas of 1 million unique cDNA reads from the same blood draw for two donors, one aged 18 to 30 and one aged 80 or older. Donors of different ages were randomly distributed across sequencing lanes to avoid experimental bias. On the study overall, not on this receptor specifically: Estimates of total diversity based on one million sequenced T cells were regarded as lower bounds and as underestimates. Compared with the aged group, more naive CD4+ T cells, fewer expanded clones and increased TCR diversity were shown by the long-lived group, suggesting age selection. Because donor CMV infection status was unknown, age-related changes in expanded clonotypes were potentially confounded. As age increased, observed TCR beta diversity per million T cells dropped in a roughly linear way, and a significant reduction was already evident by age roughly 36. Since profiling was done on bulk unsorted PBMCs, naive and antigen-experienced compartments could not be conclusively compared. A strong correlation was found between observed TCR beta diversity and the percentage of naive T cells measured by flow cytometry.

The germline V gene encodes CDR1 SGHAT and CDR2 FQNNGV. CDR3 length: 15 amino acids, cysteine to phenylalanine. Only the CDR3 DNA stays, 45 bases, in frame from base 1. Library preparation used 5' RACE. The data were produced on an Illumina HiSeq 2500. A second PCR of roughly 6 to 11 cycles was performed with a sample-barcoded 5' primer and a J-beta primer mix. A unique molecular identifier was introduced onto each TCR beta cDNA molecule by a template-switch 5' adaptor carrying 12 random nucleotides. At least 2.5 million CDR3-containing paired-end reads were obtained from each sample. First-strand cDNA synthesis was performed from all RNA using the Mint cDNA synthesis kit, with priming by a TRBC-specific oligonucleotide. After uracil-DNA glycosylase treatment, a first 18-cycle PCR used universal primers M1SS and BC2_uni_R on all cDNA. The published analysis was carried out like this. Normalization of each sample was performed by random selection of 1 million high-quality reads, each carrying a distinct molecular identifier. Reads with shared molecular identifiers were discarded instead of being binned into consensus sequences. CDR3 identification, clonotype clustering and error correction used MiTCR with a Q25 quality threshold and the strictest error-elimination algorithm. A nonparametric unseen species model with Euler transformation was used to estimate lower-bound total TCR beta diversity. Using fastp trimming at Q25 and MiXCR clonotype assembly, TCRdb reanalyzed the public sequencing data and kept in-frame beta chains. Here each entry gathers all rows of one CDR3 protein and keeps the most common genes and DNA. The V and J calls reflect TCRdb's pipeline rather than the authors' work. For this sample the table gives approximately 850,000 distinct CDR3 sequences, of which roughly 64% were detected only once. Of the sample, roughly 22% falls within the top ten clones.

Concerning this clonotype itself: The target of this receptor is not known. Relative to the germline gene, one junction end is altered; a read error may explain this.

Donors were 40 or so systemically healthy Caucasian individuals from Russia aged roughly 6 to 90 years. Each donor gave about 10 milliliters of peripheral blood, drawn into EDTA-treated Vacutainer tubes. PBMCs were isolated by Ficoll-Paque density-gradient centrifugation, with at least 6 million obtained per sample. Total RNA, at least 6 micrograms per sample, was extracted from PBMCs with Trizol reagent. Naive CD45RAhigh/CD27high T cell percentages were measured by flow cytometry on a PBMC aliquot from every donor. This TCR derives from a man under 40 in good health. Sequencing used blood. The chain joins TRBV11-2 to TRBJ2-5; the D gene identity is not certain. The CDR3 amino acid sequence is: CVSSLDLYSQETQYF. The nucleotide sequence reads TGTGTCAGCAGCTTAGATCTATACTCACAAGAGACCCAGTACTTC.